The 12 T cell receptor beta chains presented below share a single source sample, sequenced in a study of chemoradiotherapy in HPV16-positive cancers. Data came from immunoSEQ multiplex PCR; TCRdb stores just in-frame clones and leaves some out. Of 14,000 or so clones in the sample, 69% were seen once. The biological material was taken from a patient who underwent chemoradiotherapy. The receptors were sampled from a human donor with HPV-associated anogenital cancer.

The DNA of the CDR3 is TGCGCCAGCCTACTTGGGGGACTAGCCTCAGATACGCAGTATTTT. Protein sequence: CASLLGGLASDTQYF. The V and J genes are TRBV5-1 and TRBJ2-3; 9 nucleotides agree with TRBD2. CDR1 and CDR2 from the germline V gene are SGHRS and YFSETQ. The CDR3 is made up of 15 amino acids. V gave up 7 bases and J gave up 4 bases; unmatched junction bases: 10.

The sample holds a few counts of this clone. This chain connects TRBV5-1 to TRBJ1-1; D is unclear. In germline, CDR1 is SGHRS, CDR2 YFSETQ. V lost 0 bases and J lost 4, with 7 bases in between. CDR3 size: 13 residues. This CDR3 is CASSLGAVTEAFF. In nucleotides, the CDR3 is TGCGCCAGCAGCTTGGGGGCAGTCACTGAAGCTTTCTTT.

The chain is built from TRBV25-1 and TRBJ1-2; a possible D gene is TRBD1 (5 bases). Per germline, CDR1 MGHDK and CDR2 SYGVNS. V was cut by 10 bases and J by 3 bases, with 15 bases left in between. CDR3 length: 13 residues. As DNA, the CDR3 is TGTGCCAAGGGACCGGCAGAGGACTATGGCTACACCTTC. This translates into CAKGPAEDYGYTF.

V gene TRBV13 combines with J gene TRBJ1-5; possibly TRBD1 for D (5 bases). V lost 3 bases and J 7 bases, leaving 13 bases between the germline ends. The V gene's germline CDR1 is PRHDT and CDR2 FYEKMQ (reference sequence). There are 14 residues in the CDR3. DNA of the CDR3: TGTGCCAGCAGCTTTTTGGGGGATGGACAGCCCCAGCATTTT. Translating it yields CASSFLGDGQPQHF.

The rearrangement links TRBV10-3 to TRBJ2-1; perhaps D is TRBD1 or TRBD2 (7 bases each). The CDR3 is 13 residues long. Germline assignment: CDR1 ENHRY and CDR2 SYGVKD. The germline V and J ends were trimmed by 11 bases and 8 bases, with 19 bases remaining between them. The CDR3 protein is CAARGGTRDEQFF. The CDR3 DNA reads TGTGCCGCCAGGGGGGGGACAAGGGATGAGCAGTTCTTC.

This clone has a handful of counts. This sequence joins TRBV2 and TRBJ1-4, with a weak D call TRBD1 (6 bases). Per germline, CDR1 SNHLY and CDR2 FYNNEI. V lost 6 bases and J 5 bases, leaving 13 bases between the germline ends. This CDR3 is built from 14 residues. CDR3 sequence: CASRQGRQNEKLFF. CDR3 nucleotide sequence: TGTGCCAGCAGACAGGGAAGACAGAATGAAAAACTGTTTTTT.

V usage is TRBV4-3 and J usage is TRBJ2-3; 8 bases fit TRBD2. This CDR3 has 15 residues. The V gene end was trimmed by 4 bases and the J gene end by 1 base; junction bases not matched to a gene: 4. Per the germline V gene, CDR1 is LGHNA and CDR2 is YSLEER. The chain's CDR3 is CASSPRGGRTDTQYF. For the CDR3, the DNA is TGCGCCAGCAGCCCACGGGGGGGACGCACAGATACGCAGTATTTT.

The chain employs TRBV28 and TRBJ2-2, with 8 positions matching TRBD1. V lost 7 bases and J lost 6; bases outside the gene matches: 7. This CDR3 spans 14 amino acids. Per the germline V gene, CDR1 is MDHEN and CDR2 is SYDVKM. CDR3 amino acids: CASKRQGLAGELFF. CDR3 DNA: TGTGCCAGCAAACGACAGGGGTTGGCCGGGGAGCTGTTTTTT. The full variable domain, its missing parts supplied by reference TRBV28 and TRBJ2-2, is DVKVTQSSRYLVKRTGEKVFLECVQDMDHENMFWYRQDPGLGLRLIYFSYDVKMKEKGDIPEGYSVSREKKERFSLILESASTNQTSMYLCASKRQGLAGELFFGEGSRLTVL.

This clone was detected only once. The genes are TRBV19 and TRBJ1-6; D not certain. The CDR3 runs 16 residues. CDR1 is LNHDA, CDR2 SQIVND, per germline (reference sequence). Trimming removed 8 bases from V and 0 bases from J, with 14 bases in between. The CDR3 DNA reads TGTGCCAGTGGAGTTCCAGAAAGCTCCTATAATTCACCCCTCCACTTT. Translation: CASGVPESSYNSPLHF.

The CDR3, as DNA: TGTGCCAGCTCGGCAGGGCAGGGGCGCAATGAAAAACTGTTTTTT. Amino acid sequence: CASSAGQGRNEKLFF. This chain connects TRBV18 to TRBJ1-4; D may be TRBD1 (6 bases). Trimming cost V 6 bases and J 5 bases, with 16 bases left between them. This CDR3 is 15 amino acids long. Germline V gene data show CDR1 as KGHSH and CDR2 as LQKENI.

V is TRBV2 and J is TRBJ1-5; the match to TRBD1 covers 10 bases. The CDR3 is 18 amino acids. In germline, CDR1 is SNHLY, CDR2 FYNNEI. V gave up 1 base and J gave up 7 bases; unmatched junction bases: 13. CDR3 protein: CASSEEGMLWTGGQPQHF. The CDR3 DNA reads TGTGCCAGCAGTGAAGAAGGAATGCTCTGGACAGGGGGACAGCCCCAGCATTTT.

The CDR3 here is CASSSDGYTF. DNA of the CDR3: TGTGCCAGCAGTTCCGATGGCTACACCTTC. The chain employs TRBV28 and TRBJ1-2, with no clear D. V dropped 4 bases and J dropped 6 bases, with 3 bases sitting between them. Germline lookup yields CDR1 MDHEN and CDR2 SYDVKM. This CDR3 contains 10 residues.